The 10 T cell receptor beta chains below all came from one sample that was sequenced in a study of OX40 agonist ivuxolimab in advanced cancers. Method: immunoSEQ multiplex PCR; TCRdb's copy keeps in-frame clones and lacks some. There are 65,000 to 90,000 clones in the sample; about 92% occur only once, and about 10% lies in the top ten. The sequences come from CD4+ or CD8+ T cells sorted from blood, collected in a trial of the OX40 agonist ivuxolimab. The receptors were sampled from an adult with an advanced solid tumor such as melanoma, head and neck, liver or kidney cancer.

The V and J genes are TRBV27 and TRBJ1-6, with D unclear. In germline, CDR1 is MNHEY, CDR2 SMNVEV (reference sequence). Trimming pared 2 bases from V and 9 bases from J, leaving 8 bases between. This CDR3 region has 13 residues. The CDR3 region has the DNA TGTGCCAGCAGTTTACAGAAGAGTTCACCCCTCCACTTT. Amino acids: CASSLQKSSPLHF.

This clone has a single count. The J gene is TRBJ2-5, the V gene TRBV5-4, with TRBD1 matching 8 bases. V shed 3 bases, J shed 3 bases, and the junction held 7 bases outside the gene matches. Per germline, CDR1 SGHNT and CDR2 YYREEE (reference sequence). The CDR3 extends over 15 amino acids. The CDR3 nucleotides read TGTGCCAGCAGCTCTCCGGGACAGGAAAAAGAGACCCAGTACTTC. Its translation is CASSSPGQEKETQYF.

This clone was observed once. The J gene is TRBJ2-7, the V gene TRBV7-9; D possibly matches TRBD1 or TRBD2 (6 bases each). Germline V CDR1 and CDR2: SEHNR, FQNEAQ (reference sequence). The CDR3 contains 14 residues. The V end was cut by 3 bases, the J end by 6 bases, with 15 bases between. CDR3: CASSLGGTGSEQYF. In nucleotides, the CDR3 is TGTGCCAGCAGCTTGGGGGGCACGGGGTCCGAGCAGTACTTC.

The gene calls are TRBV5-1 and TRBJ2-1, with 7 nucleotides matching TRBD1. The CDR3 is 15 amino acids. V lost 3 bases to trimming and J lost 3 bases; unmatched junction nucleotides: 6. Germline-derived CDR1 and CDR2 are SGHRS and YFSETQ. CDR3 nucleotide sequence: TGCGCCAGCAGCTCGGCCGGGACAGACTACAATGAGCAGTTCTTC. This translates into CASSSAGTDYNEQFF.

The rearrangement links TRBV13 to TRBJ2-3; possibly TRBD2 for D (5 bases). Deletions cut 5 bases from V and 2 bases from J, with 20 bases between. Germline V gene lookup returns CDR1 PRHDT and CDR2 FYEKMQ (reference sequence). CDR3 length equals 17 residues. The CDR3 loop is CASSPPERTLYTDTQYF. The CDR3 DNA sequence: TGTGCCAGCAGCCCCCCAGAGCGGACGCTCTACACAGATACGCAGTATTTT.

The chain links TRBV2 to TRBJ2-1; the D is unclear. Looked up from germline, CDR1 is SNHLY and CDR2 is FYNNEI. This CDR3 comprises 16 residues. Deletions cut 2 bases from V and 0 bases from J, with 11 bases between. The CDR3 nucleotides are TGTGCCAGCAGTGAATTTAAAGGGTACTCCTACAATGAGCAGTTCTTC. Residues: CASSEFKGYSYNEQFF.

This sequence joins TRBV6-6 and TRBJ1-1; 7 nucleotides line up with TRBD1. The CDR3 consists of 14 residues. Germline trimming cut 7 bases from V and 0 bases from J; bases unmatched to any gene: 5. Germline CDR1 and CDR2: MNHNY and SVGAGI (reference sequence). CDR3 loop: CASTRDSLNTEAFF. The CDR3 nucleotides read TGTGCCAGCACCCGGGACAGTTTGAACACTGAAGCTTTCTTT.

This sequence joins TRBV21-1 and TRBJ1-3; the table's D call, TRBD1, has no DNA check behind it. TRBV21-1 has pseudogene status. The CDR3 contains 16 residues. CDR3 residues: CASSKVYRESGNTIYF. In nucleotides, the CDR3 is TGTGCCAGCAGCAAAGTTTACAGGGAGTCTGGAAACACCATATATTTT.

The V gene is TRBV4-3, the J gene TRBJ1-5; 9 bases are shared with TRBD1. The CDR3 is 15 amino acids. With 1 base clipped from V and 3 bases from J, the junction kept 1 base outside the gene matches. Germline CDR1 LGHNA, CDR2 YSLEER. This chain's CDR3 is CASSQGTGANQPQHF. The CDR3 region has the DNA TGCGCCAGCAGCCAAGGGACAGGGGCCAATCAGCCCCAGCATTTT.

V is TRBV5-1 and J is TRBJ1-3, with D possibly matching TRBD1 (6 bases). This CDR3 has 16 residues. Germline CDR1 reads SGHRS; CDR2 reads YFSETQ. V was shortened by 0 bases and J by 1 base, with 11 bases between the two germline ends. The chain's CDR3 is CASSLEDSRSGNTIYF. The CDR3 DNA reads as TGCGCCAGCAGCTTGGAGGACAGCAGGTCTGGAAACACCATATATTTT.